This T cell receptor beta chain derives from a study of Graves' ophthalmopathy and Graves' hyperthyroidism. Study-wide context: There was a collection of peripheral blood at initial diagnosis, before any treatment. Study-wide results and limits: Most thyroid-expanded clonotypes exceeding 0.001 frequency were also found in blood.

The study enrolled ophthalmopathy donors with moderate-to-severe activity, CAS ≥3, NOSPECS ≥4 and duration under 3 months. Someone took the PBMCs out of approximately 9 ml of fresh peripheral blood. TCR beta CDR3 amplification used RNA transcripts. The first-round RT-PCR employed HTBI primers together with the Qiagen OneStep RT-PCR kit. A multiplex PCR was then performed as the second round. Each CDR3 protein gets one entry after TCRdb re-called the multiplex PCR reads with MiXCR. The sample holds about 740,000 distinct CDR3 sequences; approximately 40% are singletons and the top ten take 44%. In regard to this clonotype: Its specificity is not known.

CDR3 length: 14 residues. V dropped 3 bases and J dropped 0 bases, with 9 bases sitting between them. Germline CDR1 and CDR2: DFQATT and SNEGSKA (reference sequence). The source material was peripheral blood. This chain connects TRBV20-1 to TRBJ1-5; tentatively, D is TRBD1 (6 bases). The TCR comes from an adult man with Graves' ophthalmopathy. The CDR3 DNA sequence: TGCAGTGCTAGGGGACATTTTAGCAATCAGCCCCAGCATTTT. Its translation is CSARGHFSNQPQHF.